The table lists the clone carrying this T cell receptor beta chain with a count of one. The antigen is unknown. CDR3 size: 15 residues. The germline CDR1 and CDR2 sequences are SGHRS and YFSETQ. V shed 3 bases and J shed 0 bases, with 9 bases lying between them. Clones were read by immunoSEQ multiplex PCR, and TCRdb kept only the in-frame ones, dropping some. The sample yields roughly 98,000 clones, approximately 84% seen once. This entry comes from a study of T cell responses to AZD1222 COVID-19 vaccine. Whole-study findings and limits: AZD1222 recipients seropositive at baseline numbered only 5 or 6. Most donors were white British, females outnumbered males, and clonal diversity was possibly underestimated.

The sequence was obtained from an adult who received the AZD1222 COVID-19 vaccine. The chain joins TRBV5-1 to TRBJ1-4, with D uncertain. The material sequenced was peripheral blood, taken 28 days after the second AZD1222 dose. The DNA of the CDR3 is TGCGCCAGCAGCTCAGGACCGTCAACTAATGAAAAACTGTTTTTT. Its translation is CASSSGPSTNEKLFF.